This is a list of T cell receptor beta chains from one sample in a study of graft-versus-host responses after intestinal transplantation. These receptors' antigens are unknown. This table comes from immunoSEQ multiplex PCR, and its TCRdb copy is limited to in-frame clones, with some not included. The sample has over 100,000 clones, about 92% seen once. The specimen was unstimulated CD8+ T cells sorted from spleen or lymph node cells, collected before transplant. The receptor set was obtained from a human donor who was the organ donor for an intestinal transplant. CDR3s include the opening cysteine and the closing phenylalanine or tryptophan. D genes are given only for firm matches. The size entry is marked missing in some rows and otherwise reads once, few, many or a size class.

TRBJ2-3 | NA | TRBV6-1 | NA | TGTGCCAGCAGTGAATTTGGTGGGACGGGGATGGTCACAGATACGCAGTATTTT | CASSEFGGTGMVTDTQYF
TRBJ2-7 | NA | TRBV6-5 | NA | TGTGCCAGCAGTTACTCCGGGGGCACGTCCGAGCAGTACTTC | CASSYSGGTSEQYF
TRBJ1-4 | NA | TRBV7-2 | NA | TGTGCCAGCAGCCGCGGCCCTAACAGGCGGGAAAAACTGTTTTTT | CASSRGPNRREKLFF
TRBJ1-2 | TRBD1 | TRBV18 | NA | TGTGCCAGCTCACCCCGGGACAGAACTTACAGCAGCCATGGCTACACCTTC | CASSPRDRTYSSHGYTF
TRBJ1-1 | NA | TRBV5-5 | NA | TGTGCCAGCACCCTGAGCGAGGGGGTGTACACTGAAGCTTTCTTT | CASTLSEGVYTEAFF
TRBJ2-7 | NA | TRBV19 | once | TGTGCCAGTAGTATAGGTGCAGGGATGAGCTACGAGCAGTACTTC | CASSIGAGMSYEQYF
TRBJ2-5 | TRBD1 | TRBV6-5 | NA | TGTGCCAGCAGTTACGAACAGGGGGTCCACGAGACCCAGTACTTC | CASSYEQGVHETQYF
TRBJ2-5 | TRBD2 | TRBV12-5 | NA | TGTGCTAGTGGTTTGGACTGGACTAGCGGGAACCCACAGTACTTC | CASGLDWTSGNPQYF
TRBJ2-7 | TRBD1 | TRBV7-9 | NA | TGTGCCAGCAGCTCCTCTTCACTCAGACAGGGAGTTAACGAGCAGTACTTC | CASSSSSLRQGVNEQYF
TRBJ1-1 | NA | TRBV2 | NA | TGTGCCAGCAGTGATTTACAGGGCGGGCGGACTGAAGCTTTCTTT | CASSDLQGGRTEAFF
TRBJ2-2 | TRBD2 | TRBV30 | NA | TGTGCCTGGAGTGTAATAGCGGGACCTAACACCGGGGAGCTGTTTTTT | CAWSVIAGPNTGELFF
TRBJ2-7 | NA | TRBV2 | NA | TGTGCCAGCAGTGATCGAAGAGTCTCCTACGAGCAGTACTTC | CASSDRRVSYEQYF
TRBJ2-7 | NA | TRBV29-1 | NA | TGCAGCGTTGAAGGCCAGGGGAGCGAGCAGTACTTC | CSVEGQGSEQYF
TRBJ2-2 | TRBD2 | TRBV7-9 | NA | TGTGCCAGCAGGGCCGGGACTAGCAACACCGGGGAGCTGTTTTTT | CASRAGTSNTGELFF
TRBJ2-7 | TRBD1 | TRBV9 | NA | TGTGCCAGCAGCGGGACAGGGGGACCCAACGAGCAGTACTTC | CASSGTGGPNEQYF
TRBJ2-6 | NA | TRBV6-1 | once | TGTGCCAGCAGTGAACCATTCTCCTCTGGGGCCAACGTCCTGACTTTC | CASSEPFSSGANVLTF
TRBJ2-1 | NA | TRBV9 | NA | TGTGCCAGCAGCGTAGAAAAATCATCAAACTCCTACAATGAGCAGTTCTTC | CASSVEKSSNSYNEQFF
TRBJ1-1 | NA | TRBV5-4 | NA | TGTGCCAGCAGCTTGGATCTTGGGTCCACTGAAGCTTTCTTT | CASSLDLGSTEAFF
TRBJ1-2 | TRBD1 | TRBV28 | NA | TGTGCCGGCAGCACTCCGAGGGGAGCAGGGGGCAACTATGGCTACACCTTC | CAGSTPRGAGGNYGYTF
TRBJ2-2 | TRBD2 | TRBV4-1 | once | TGCGCCAGCAGCCAAGGGACTAGCAGGGTAGTCGGGGAGCTGTTTTTT | CASSQGTSRVVGELFF
TRBJ2-1 | NA | TRBV6-5 | NA | TGTGCCAGCAGTCGGGACGGCAGCTCCTACAATGAGCAGTTCTTC | CASSRDGSSYNEQFF
TRBJ1-5 | TRBD1 | TRBV6-1 | NA | TGTGCCAGCAGTGGATCGGACAGGGGCCACCAGCATTTT | CASSGSDRGHQHF
TRBJ1-1 | TRBD1 | TRBV2 | few | TGTGCCAGCAGGGGGACAGGGGGCGTTGAAGCTTTCTTT | CASRGTGGVEAFF
TRBJ1-4 | TRBD1 | TRBV6-5 | NA | TGTGCCAGCAGTTACCTCGACAGGGCAGGAGAAAAACTGTTTTTT | CASSYLDRAGEKLFF
TRBJ1-6 | NA | TRBV28 | NA | TGTGCCAGCAGTTACAGGGTTCAAAACTCACCCCTCCACTTT | CASSYRVQNSPLHF
TRBJ2-1 | NA | TRBV5-5 | NA | TGTGCCAGCAGCTTGGTGCAGGGCCATGAGCAGTTCTTC | CASSLVQGHEQFF